The rows below give T cell receptor beta chains drawn from one sample of a study of a mutant IDH1 vaccine in newly diagnosed glioma. These receptors' targets are unknown. Assay: immunoSEQ multiplex PCR; the TCRdb copy retains only in-frame clones and omits some. Of some 60,000 clones in the sample, under 85% were seen once. This material consisted of PBMCs, taken from a glioma patient whose treatment included an IDH1 peptide vaccine. Receptors originate from a man between 25 and 39 years old with glioma. Each CDR3 is given with its conserved first and last residue. A D gene is named only where the DNA matches it firmly. Clone size is stated in some rows and not others, as once, few, many or a class when expanded.

TRBJ2-5 NA NA TRBV5-5 TGTGCCAGCAGCTTGATCGAAGGTGAAGAGACCCAGTACTTC CASSLIEGEETQYF
TRBJ2-6 NA NA TRBV7-6 TGTGCCAGCAGCTTAAAAGGAAGATCTGGGGCCAACGTCCTGACTTTC CASSLKGRSGANVLTF
TRBJ1-1 NA TRBD1 TRBV5-6 TGTGCCAGCAGCTTTGAGGTGGGACAGGTGAACACTGAAGCTTTCTTT CASSFEVGQVNTEAFF
TRBJ1-6 NA TRBD1 TRBV7-9 TGTGCCAGCAGCTTAGAAGGGGGACAGGGGTTTTCACCCCTCCACTTT CASSLEGGQGFSPLHF
TRBJ1-5 NA NA TRBV2 TGTGCCAGCAGTGAACTCCTCAGAAATCAGCCCCAGCATTTT CASSELLRNQPQHF
TRBJ2-5 NA NA TRBV10-3 TGTGCCATCAGTACCGGGATGGGGCTCCAAGAGACCCAGTACTTC CAISTGMGLQETQYF
TRBJ1-3 NA NA TRBV6-1 TGTGCCAGCAGTGTGGGATCCAAAAACACCATATATTTT CASSVGSKNTIYF
TRBJ2-7 NA NA TRBV2 TGTGCCAGCAGAGGCGATGTTAGTGAGCAGTACTTC CASRGDVSEQYF
TRBJ2-3 NA TRBD2 TRBV4-1 TGCGCCAGCAGCCCAAGGGCGGGGACTCTAGCGGGGTGGTTAACAGATACGCAGTATTTT CASSPRAGTLAGWLTDTQYF
TRBJ2-7 NA NA TRBV11-3 TGTGCCAGCAGCTTGTTTGGCTCCTACGAGCAGTACTTC CASSLFGSYEQYF
TRBJ2-7 NA TRBD1 TRBV19 TGTGCCAGTAGTCCCGGGACAGGGATCCACGAGCAGTACTTC CASSPGTGIHEQYF
TRBJ1-2 NA TRBD1 TRBV19 TGTGCCACCTCGGACAGGGCCAACTATGGCTACACCTTC CATSDRANYGYTF
TRBJ2-7 few TRBD1 TRBV27 TGTGCCAGCAGCAAAGACAGGGTAGATGAGGAGCAGTACTTC CASSKDRVDEEQYF
TRBJ2-2 NA TRBD2 TRBV5-1 TGCGCCAGCAAGGGAGGACTAGAGGTCTCCGGGGAGCTGTTTTTT CASKGGLEVSGELFF
TRBJ2-1 NA TRBD2 TRBV30 TGTGCCTGGAGTGCCCTAGCGGGGGGTAGTTATGAGCAGTTCTTC CAWSALAGGSYEQFF
TRBJ2-6 NA NA TRBV6-1 TGTGCCAGCAGTGGGGGGGACTCTGGGGCCAACGTCCTGACTTTC CASSGGDSGANVLTF
TRBJ2-4 NA TRBD2 TRBV6-1 TGTGCCAGCAGTGCGGGAGGGCAGCGCTTAGCCAAAAACATTCAGTACTTC CASSAGGQRLAKNIQYF
TRBJ1-6 NA TRBD1 TRBV28 TGTGCCAGCAGCACGGCGGACAGGGATAATTCACCCCTCCACTTT CASSTADRDNSPLHF
TRBJ1-1 NA NA TRBV28 TGTGCCAGCAACACACCGGGGGGCACTGAAGCTTTCTTT CASNTPGGTEAFF
TRBJ1-5 few NA TRBV30 TGTGCCTGGAGTGTCGACCTAAATCAGCCCCAGCATTTT CAWSVDLNQPQHF
TRBJ2-3 NA TRBD2 TRBV7-6 TGTGCCAGCAGAGTGGGGACTAGCGGGAACACAGATACGCAGTATTTT CASRVGTSGNTDTQYF
TRBJ1-2 NA TRBD1 TRBV27 TGTGCCAGCAGTTCCTTCCCGGGACAGCCTCGTGAAGTAAACTATGGCTACACCTTC CASSSFPGQPREVNYGYTF
TRBJ2-3 NA NA TRBV2 TGTGCCAGCAGCCGGGACCACGCCACCGTCGGCACAGATACGCAGTATTTT CASSRDHATVGTDTQYF
TRBJ2-5 NA TRBD2 TRBV13 TGTGCCAGCAGCTTAAGCGGGAGTCCCCAAGAGACCCAGTACTTC CASSLSGSPQETQYF
TRBJ2-1 NA TRBD1 TRBV10-2 TGCGCCAGCAGTGAGGGGACAGGGTGGAATGAGCAGTTCTTC CASSEGTGWNEQFF
TRBJ1-1 few TRBD1 TRBV2 TGTGCCAGCAGGGCCTTTAGACAGGGGAACACTGAAGCTTTCTTT CASRAFRQGNTEAFF
TRBJ1-6 NA NA TRBV19 TGTGCCAGTAGTGTAACCCGGGGGTCACCCCTCCACTTT CASSVTRGSPLHF
TRBJ1-4 NA TRBD1 TRBV19 TGTGCCAGTAAGACAACAGGGGGCGCGGATGAAAAACTGTTTTTT CASKTTGGADEKLFF
TRBJ2-7 NA TRBD2 TRBV5-1 TGCGCCAGCAGCTCGGGACTAGCGGAGGACGAGCAGTACTTC CASSSGLAEDEQYF
TRBJ2-5 NA NA TRBV18 TGTGCCAGCTCACCACATTCAGGAGAGACCCAGTACTTC CASSPHSGETQYF
TRBJ1-5 once NA TRBV10-2 TGCGCCAGCAGCAAAGGGACGACGCCCTATCAGCCCCAGCATTTT CASSKGTTPYQPQHF
TRBJ2-2 NA NA TRBV11-3 TGTGCCAGCAGCCCGCCACCGGGACTCCGGTCATTTGGGACCGGGGAGCTGTTTTTT CASSPPPGLRSFGTGELFF
TRBJ1-4 NA TRBD1 TRBV19 TGTGCCAGTAGTAGAGGACAGGCGGCAACTAATGAAAAACTGTTTTTT CASSRGQAATNEKLFF
TRBJ1-2 NA NA TRBV30 TGTGCCTGGAGGGACTTACAGGGATGGGGATGTGAGGGCTACACCTTC CAWRDLQGWGCEGYTF
TRBJ1-1 NA NA TRBV9 TGTGCCAGCAGCGTAGTAGGGGGGGGCACGAACACTGAAGCTTTCTTT CASSVVGGGTNTEAFF
TRBJ1-1 NA NA TRBV18 TGTGCCAGCTCACCACCGTGGGTCACCTCCGGCCTGAACACTGAAGCTTTCTTT CASSPPWVTSGLNTEAFF
TRBJ2-6 NA NA TRBV4-1 TGCGCCAGCAGCCCCTTTGTAAAAGCTGGGGCCAACGTCCTGACTTTC CASSPFVKAGANVLTF
TRBJ1-2 NA NA TRBV7-9 TGTGCCAGCAGCTACAGGGCGGATGGCTATGGCTACACCTTC CASSYRADGYGYTF
TRBJ2-4 NA TRBD2 TRBV2 TGTGCCAGCAACCCAATCCTAGCGGGGGGGCTAGCCAAAAACATTCAGTACTTC CASNPILAGGLAKNIQYF
TRBJ2-1 once NA TRBV14 TGTGCCAGCAGCCCAGAGCCCCCGTGGGGTGGCGCGGGCAATGAGCAGTTCTTC CASSPEPPWGGAGNEQFF
TRBJ2-1 NA NA TRBV13 TGTGCCAGCAGCCTGTCGGGGAGCAATGAGCAGTTCTTC CASSLSGSNEQFF
TRBJ1-1 NA NA TRBV9 TGTGCCAGCAGCGACAGTCGGGACACTGAAGCTTTCTTT CASSDSRDTEAFF
TRBJ2-7 NA TRBD2 TRBV9 TGTGCCAGCAGCGTAGTCCCTAGCGGGGACTACGAGCAGTACTTC CASSVVPSGDYEQYF
TRBJ2-1 NA NA TRBV29-1 TGCAGCGTTGATAGGACAGCCCTCAATGAGCAGTTCTTC CSVDRTALNEQFF
TRBJ2-3 NA TRBD2 TRBV2 TGTGCCAGCAGCGGGACTAGCGGGTACACAGATACGCAGTATTTT CASSGTSGYTDTQYF
TRBJ1-1 NA NA TRBV5-4 TGTGCCAGCAGCTTGGCGCCGGGGGCAGGGATGAACACTGAAGCTTTCTTT CASSLAPGAGMNTEAFF
TRBJ2-7 NA NA TRBV5-8 TGTGCCAGCAGCGTCTCCTACGAGCAGTACTTC CASSVSYEQYF
TRBJ1-1 NA NA TRBV6-5 TGTGCCAGCAGTTACTCGCGCTCCGGGAACACTGAAGCTTTCTTT CASSYSRSGNTEAFF
TRBJ2-6 once NA TRBV27 TGTGCCAGCAGTTTAGTGCCATCTGGGGCCAACGTCCTGACTTTC CASSLVPSGANVLTF
TRBJ1-5 few NA TRBV7-2 TGTGCCAGCAGCTTAGCGCTGCAGGGACGCCAGCCCCAGCATTTT CASSLALQGRQPQHF
TRBJ2-5 once TRBD2 TRBV19 TGTGCCAGTAAGGCTAGCGGGGGACTACCAAGAGAGTCCCAGTACTTC CASKASGGLPRESQYF
TRBJ2-1 NA NA TRBV15 TGTGCCACCAGCCTCACGAGACTAGGTCTAATGGGTGGGAACAATGAGCAGTTCTTC CATSLTRLGLMGGNNEQFF
TRBJ1-4 NA NA TRBV4-2 TGTGCCAGCAGCCAAGCTGGGGGGCAGGAAAAACTGTTTTTT CASSQAGGQEKLFF
TRBJ1-3 NA NA TRBV4-1 TGCGCCAGCAGCCCCACGATACGAGGGAAGCTAGGTGGAAACACCATATATTTT CASSPTIRGKLGGNTIYF